The following is a T cell receptor (beta chain) sequence with its context. Primed by a sample-barcoded 5' primer and a J-beta primer mix, a second PCR proceeded for roughly 6 to 12 cycles. A template-switch adaptor containing 12 random nucleotides labeled each cDNA molecule. Each sample yielded at least 3 million CDR3-containing paired-end reads. TCRdb re-called the 5' RACE reads through MiXCR, storing one row per CDR3 protein. Of nearly 1 million distinct CDR3 sequences in the sample, roughly 47% were seen once. Healthy Russian Caucasian donors spanned ages roughly 6 to 90 years. Peripheral blood samples of 7.5 to 10 milliliters were drawn from each donor. The V gene's germline CDR1 is SGDLS and CDR2 YYNGEE. This CDR3 has 18 amino acids. Trimming left V 2 bases short and J 1 base short, with 20 bases between. The sample originates from a study of blood T cells in healthy people across ages.

This sequence originates from a woman in her sixties in good health. Sequenced input: blood. The chain combines TRBV9 with TRBJ2-3, with D perhaps matching TRBD2 (7 bases). This chain's CDR3 is CASSVEGGRPSGTDTQYF. The DNA of the CDR3 is TGTGCCAGCAGCGTGGAGGGGGGGAGACCTTCGGGCACAGATACGCAGTATTTT.